This T cell receptor (beta chain) came from a study of regulatory T cells in long-lasting Graves disease. The table lists this clonotype with many counts. Relative to the germline gene, one junction end is altered; a read error may explain this. Construction of TCR beta libraries relied on iRepertoire HTBI primers and on Arm-PCR targeting CDR3 regions. Each CDR3 protein gets one entry after TCRdb re-called the multiplex PCR reads with MiXCR. Of about 240,000 distinct CDR3 sequences in the sample, 20% to 25% were seen once. Documented time point: newly diagnosed GD, antithyroid drugs for less than 3 months. Scientists built the TCR library using RNA that was extracted from PBMCs. The specimen comprised peripheral blood mononuclear cells (PBMCs), sampled at new diagnosis, from a patient treated with antithyroid drugs. The origin of this receptor is a female donor with Graves disease.

The CDR3 reads CASSRDRNQPQHF. CDR3 nucleotide sequence: TGTGCCAGCAGCCGGGACAGGAATCAGCCCCAGCATTTT. The chain has TRBV4-1 and TRBJ1-5; 8 bases are a match to TRBD1. From germline, CDR1 is MGHRA and CDR2 YSYEKL. The CDR3 is 13 amino acids.